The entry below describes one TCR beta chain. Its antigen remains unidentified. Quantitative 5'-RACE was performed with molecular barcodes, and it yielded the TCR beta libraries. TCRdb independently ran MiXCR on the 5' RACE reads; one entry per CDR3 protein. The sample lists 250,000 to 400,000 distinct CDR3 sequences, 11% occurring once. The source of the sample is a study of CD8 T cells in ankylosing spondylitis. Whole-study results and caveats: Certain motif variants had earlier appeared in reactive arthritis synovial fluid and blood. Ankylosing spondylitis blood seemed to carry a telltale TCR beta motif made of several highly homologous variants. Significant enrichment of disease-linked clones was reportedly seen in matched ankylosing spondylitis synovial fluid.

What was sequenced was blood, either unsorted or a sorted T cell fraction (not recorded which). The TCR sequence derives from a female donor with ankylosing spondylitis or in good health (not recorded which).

The CDR3 DNA reads as TGCAGCGTCGGGCTGACGAACACTGAAGCTTTCTTT. It is translated as CSVGLTNTEAFF. The chain links TRBV29-1 to TRBJ1-1; D gene ambiguous. The CDR3 has 12 amino acids. Germline loops: CDR1 SQVTM, CDR2 ANQGSEA. V dropped 6 bases and J dropped 1 base, with 9 bases sitting between them.